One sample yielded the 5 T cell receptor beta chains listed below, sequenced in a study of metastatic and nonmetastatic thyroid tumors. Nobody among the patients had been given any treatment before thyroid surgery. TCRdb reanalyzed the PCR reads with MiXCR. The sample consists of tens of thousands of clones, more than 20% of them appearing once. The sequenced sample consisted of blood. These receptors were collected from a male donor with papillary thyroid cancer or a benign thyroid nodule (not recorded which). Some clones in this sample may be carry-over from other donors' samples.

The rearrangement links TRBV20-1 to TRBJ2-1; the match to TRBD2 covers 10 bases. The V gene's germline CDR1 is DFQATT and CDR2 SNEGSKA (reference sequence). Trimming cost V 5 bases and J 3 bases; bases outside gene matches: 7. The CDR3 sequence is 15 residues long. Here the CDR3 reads CSAPGTSVLYNEQFF. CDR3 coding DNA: TGCAGTGCTCCCGGGACTAGCGTCCTCTACAATGAGCAGTTCTTC.

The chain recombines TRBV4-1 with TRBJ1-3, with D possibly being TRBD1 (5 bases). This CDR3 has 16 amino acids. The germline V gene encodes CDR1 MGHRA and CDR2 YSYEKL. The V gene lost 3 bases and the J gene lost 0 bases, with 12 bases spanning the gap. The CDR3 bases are TGCGCCAGCAGCCAGATGGGGGATCTCTCTGGAAACACCATATATTTT. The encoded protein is CASSQMGDLSGNTIYF.

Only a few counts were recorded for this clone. In DNA form, the CDR3 reads TGTGCCAGCAGACTGACTAGTTTGAATGAAGTCAAAAACATTCAGTACTTC. Its translation is CASRLTSLNEVKNIQYF. The chain is built from TRBV7-3 and TRBJ2-4, with a weak D call TRBD2 (6 bases). V was cut by 6 bases and J by 3 bases, with 21 bases left in between. The V gene's germline CDR1 is SGHTA and CDR2 FQGTGA. This CDR3 region has 17 residues.

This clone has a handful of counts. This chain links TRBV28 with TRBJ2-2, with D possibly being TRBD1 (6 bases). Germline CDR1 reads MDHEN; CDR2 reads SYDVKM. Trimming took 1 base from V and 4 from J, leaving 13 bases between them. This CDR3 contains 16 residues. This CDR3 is CASSLFEDRTTGELFF. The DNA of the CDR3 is TGTGCCAGCAGTTTATTTGAGGACAGAACCACCGGGGAGCTGTTTTTT.

The CDR3 loop reads CASRLAGQGSYEQYF. CDR3 nucleotide sequence: TGTGCCAGCCGGTTGGCGGGACAGGGCTCCTACGAGCAGTACTTC. The genes are TRBV7-9 and TRBJ2-7; 9 bases fit TRBD1. The CDR3 extends over 15 amino acids. J was trimmed by 0 bases and V by 8 bases; bases with no gene match: 8. Germline V gene sequence: CDR1 SEHNR, CDR2 FQNEAQ (reference sequence).